This T cell receptor (beta chain) was profiled in a study of cytomegalovirus exposure and HLA in healthy donors. Whole-study findings and limits: Later analysis identified several of the most significant clusters that appeared linked to common viral pathogens. Approximately 17,000 TCR beta sequences were associated with HLA alleles at 0.05 false discovery rate in a later analysis.

This clone was seen a handful of times. Its antigen is not identified. With 60 Vbeta and 13 Jbeta primers, the PCR was carried out. The method was immunoSEQ multiplex PCR; TCRdb's version includes in-frame clones alone and lacks a portion of them. Of nearly 110,000 clones listed, 75% to 85% are singletons. The source is a man in his forties or fifties in good health and CMV-seronegative. Specimen: PBMCs.

In DNA, the CDR3 is TGTGCCAGCAGCTTAGTACTGGCGGGAACTTACAATGAGCAGTTCTTC. Translated, it gives CASSLVLAGTYNEQFF. The chain links TRBV7-6 to TRBJ2-1; tentatively, D is TRBD2 (6 bases). CDR1 is SGHVS, CDR2 FNYEAQ, per germline. Deletions cut 1 base from V and 4 bases from J, with 14 bases between. The CDR3 length is 16 residues.